This T cell receptor (beta chain) was recorded in a study of T cell responses to AZD1222 COVID-19 vaccine. General observations from the study: Most donors were white British, females outnumbered males, and clonal diversity was possibly underestimated.

As concerns this clone: Its antigen is undetermined.

J lost 0 bases, V lost 9 bases, and 9 bases had no gene match. The CDR3 runs 15 residues. Germline CDR1 SGHNT, CDR2 YYREEE (reference sequence). The data were produced by immunoSEQ multiplex PCR, yet TCRdb's version contains in-frame clones alone and is incomplete. The sample consists of approximately 120,000 clones, 70% to 90% of them appearing once. The source was peripheral blood, collected on day 0 of MenACWY control vaccination. This TCR was sampled from an adult in good health. This chain connects TRBV5-4 to TRBJ1-3; 7 nucleotides line up with TRBD1. The CDR3 reads CATQIQGYSGNTIYF. In nucleotides, the CDR3 is TGTGCCACCCAAATACAGGGGTACTCTGGAAACACCATATATTTT.